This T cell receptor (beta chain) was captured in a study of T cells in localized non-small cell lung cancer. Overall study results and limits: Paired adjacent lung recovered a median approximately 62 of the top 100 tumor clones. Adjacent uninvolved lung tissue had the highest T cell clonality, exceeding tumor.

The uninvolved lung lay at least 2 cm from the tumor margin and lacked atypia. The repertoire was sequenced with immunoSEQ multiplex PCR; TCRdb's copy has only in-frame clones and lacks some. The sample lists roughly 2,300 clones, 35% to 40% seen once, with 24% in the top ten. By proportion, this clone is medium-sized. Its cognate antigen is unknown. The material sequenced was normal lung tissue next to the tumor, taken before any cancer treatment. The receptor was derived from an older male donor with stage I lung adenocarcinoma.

The CDR3 coding sequence is TGTGCCTGGATGGCTCGGGGGACCGGGGAGCTGTTTTTT. It yields the protein CAWMARGTGELFF. J is TRBJ2-2 and V is TRBV30; weak D call: TRBD2 (6 bases). Per the germline V gene, CDR1 is GTSNPN and CDR2 is SVGIG (reference sequence). The CDR3 has 13 amino acids. The V and J ends lost 4 bases and 5 bases respectively, with 11 bases between them.